The 21 T cell receptor beta chains given below trace back to one sample, sequenced in a study of blood T cell repertoires in COVID-19. Data came from immunoSEQ multiplex PCR; TCRdb stores just in-frame clones and leaves some out. This table holds 300,000 to 450,000 clones, 87% found once. Sequencing used peripheral blood. These TCRs come from a woman in her 30s with COVID-19, enrolled during active disease.

The chain employs TRBV20-1 and TRBJ1-1; D is undetermined. Germline CDR1 DFQATT, CDR2 SNEGSKA (reference sequence). V was pared by 5 bases and J by 8 bases, with 12 bases between. The CDR3 is made up of 11 amino acids. In DNA form, the CDR3 reads TGCAGTGCTTCCCCAACAGACGAAGCTTTCTTT. The encoded protein is CSASPTDEAFF.

This rearrangement joins TRBV20-1 to TRBJ1-1; D gene uncertain. The germline V gene has CDR1 DFQATT and CDR2 SNEGSKA (reference sequence). Trimming removed 6 bases from V and 6 bases from J, with 11 bases in between. This CDR3 is built from 11 residues. The CDR3 bases are TGCAGTGCCCGAGGACTATCTGAAGCTTTCTTT. It encodes CSARGLSEAFF.

V is TRBV6-5 and J is TRBJ1-1; 10 bases are a match to TRBD1. Germline assignment: CDR1 MNHEY and CDR2 SVGAGI. The CDR3 is 13 residues long. Trimming took 7 bases from V and 11 from J; bases not matched to a gene: 10. CDR3: CASTVPGQGTAFF. CDR3 DNA: TGTGCCAGCACCGTCCCGGGACAGGGGACGGCTTTCTTT.

The chain couples TRBV6-6 to TRBJ2-6, with 7 bases identical to TRBD2. Looked up from germline, CDR1 is MNHNY and CDR2 is SVGAGI (reference sequence). J was trimmed by 0 bases and V by 7 bases; bases with no gene match: 6. The CDR3 sequence is 16 residues long. The CDR3 nucleotides read TGTGCCAGCACCATTGGGAGGGGCTCTGGGGCCAACGTCCTGACTTTC. Residues: CASTIGRGSGANVLTF.

The chain has TRBV3-1 (or the pseudogene TRBV3-2) and TRBJ2-3; D is perhaps TRBD2 (6 bases). Germline CDR1 LGHDT, CDR2 YNNKEL (reference sequence). Trimming took off 10 bases at V and 12 bases at J, with 17 bases between the two ends. The CDR3 runs 11 residues. The DNA of the CDR3 is TGTGCCACCGCGCTCCGGGACTCTCAGTATTTT. Protein: CATALRDSQYF.

V is TRBV29-1 and J is TRBJ2-7; 7 nucleotides match TRBD2. The CDR3 loop spans 13 amino acids. Germline V gene sequence: CDR1 SQVTM, CDR2 ANQGSEA. Unmatched junction bases numbered 7, after V lost 5 bases and J lost 3 bases. The CDR3 loop is CSVSGASFYEQYF. The CDR3 DNA reads as TGCAGCGTTAGCGGGGCCAGCTTCTACGAGCAGTACTTC.

The genes are TRBV28 and TRBJ1-2; possibly TRBD1 for D (6 bases). The V and J ends lost 8 bases and 8 bases respectively, with 18 bases between them. Germline V lookup: CDR1 MDHEN, CDR2 SYDVKM. The CDR3 sequence is 13 residues long. The CDR3 sequence: CASSVQGRGGYTF. CDR3 DNA sequence: TGTGCCAGCTCGGTCCAGGGGCGAGGGGGCTACACCTTC.

The CDR3 DNA reads as TGTGCCAGCAGCTTAACCCCGGGACTAGCGAGCGAGCAGTACTTC. It yields the protein CASSLTPGLASEQYF. J is TRBJ2-7 and V is TRBV7-3, with TRBD2 identical over 10 bases. Looked up from germline, CDR1 is SGHTA and CDR2 is FQGTGA. V lost 0 bases, J lost 6 bases, and 5 bases stayed unmatched. The CDR3 is 15 amino acids. Together with reference TRBV7-3 and TRBJ2-7, the CDR3 gives the full variable domain: GAGVSQTPSNKVTEKGKYVELRCDPISGHTALYWYRQSLGQGPEFLIYFQGTGAADDSGLPNDRFFAVRPEGSVSTLKIQRTERGDSAVYLCASSLTPGLASEQYFGPGTRLTVT.

This clone was picked up one time. The V and J genes are TRBV19 and TRBJ1-5; D may be TRBD1 (5 bases). CDR1 and CDR2 (germline): LNHDA, SQIVND (reference sequence). V was cut by 4 bases and J by 9 bases, with 16 bases left in between. This CDR3 has 14 residues. Here the CDR3 reads CASSNLNRPRPQHF. The DNA of the CDR3 is TGTGCCAGTAGTAACCTGAACAGGCCCCGGCCCCAGCATTTT.

The rearrangement links TRBV30 to TRBJ2-2, with 7 bases identical to TRBD2. This CDR3 spans 14 amino acids. CDR1 GTSNPN and CDR2 SVGIG come from the germline V gene (reference sequence). V dropped 0 bases and J dropped 7; count of bases not matched to a gene: 5. The CDR3 DNA sequence: TGTGCCTGGAGTGTACGGGCTAGCGGCGGGGAGCTGTTTTTT. Translating it yields CAWSVRASGGELFF.

This clone has a handful of counts. The chain uses TRBV7-2 and TRBJ2-1, with a tentative D call TRBD2 (6 bases). The length of the CDR3 is 15 residues. Trimming cost V 2 bases and J 0 bases, with 8 bases left between them. The germline gives CDR1 SGHTA, CDR2 FQGNSA. In DNA form, the CDR3 reads TGTGCCAGCAGCTTATGGACTAACTCCTACAATGAGCAGTTCTTC. As protein: CASSLWTNSYNEQFF. The complete variable domain, with remaining parts taken from reference TRBV7-2 and TRBJ2-1, reads GAGVSQSPSNKVTEKGKDVELRCDPISGHTALYWYRQSLGQGLEFLIYFQGNSAPDKSGLPSDRFSAERTGGSVSTLTIQRTQQEDSAVYLCASSLWTNSYNEQFFGPGTRLTVL.

CDR3 region: CASSYDGGNLNTEAFF. The CDR3 DNA reads as TGTGCCAGCAGTTACGACGGGGGGAATTTGAACACTGAAGCTTTCTTT. The gene calls are TRBV6-6 and TRBJ1-1; TRBD1 might be the D (5 bases). Per the germline V gene, CDR1 is MNHNY and CDR2 is SVGAGI (reference sequence). This CDR3 comprises 16 residues. Trimming took off 2 bases at V and 0 bases at J, with 13 bases between the two ends.

The chain recombines TRBV19 with TRBJ2-1; D is undetermined. CDR1 is LNHDA and CDR2 is SQIVND in the germline V gene (reference sequence). V lost 1 base and J 6 bases, leaving 7 bases between the germline ends. The CDR3 extends over 13 amino acids. CDR3 DNA: TGTGCCAGTAGTATAGGACCGGGCAATGAGCAGTTCTTC. This codes for CASSIGPGNEQFF.

The rearrangement joins TRBV18 to TRBJ1-4; weak D call: TRBD1 (6 bases). CDR1 is KGHSH, CDR2 LQKENI, per germline. Trimming took 3 bases from V and 4 from J, leaving 15 bases between them. CDR3 size: 16 residues. CDR3 sequence reads: CASSPEPGTRNEKLFF. DNA for the CDR3: TGTGCCAGCTCACCTGAGCCCGGGACACGTAATGAAAAACTGTTTTTT.

The V and J genes are TRBV7-2 and TRBJ2-1, with 11 bases lining up with TRBD2. The CDR3 extends over 16 amino acids. V shed 5 bases and J 2 bases; nucleotides not matched to a gene: 5. Per the germline V gene, CDR1 is SGHTA and CDR2 is FQGNSA. The CDR3 region has the DNA TGTGCCAGCAGCGAGTTAGCGGGAGGGGCCTACAATGAGCAGTTCTTC. This gives the protein CASSELAGGAYNEQFF. Complete variable domain (other parts from reference TRBV7-2 and TRBJ2-1): GAGVSQSPSNKVTEKGKDVELRCDPISGHTALYWYRQSLGQGLEFLIYFQGNSAPDKSGLPSDRFSAERTGGSVSTLTIQRTQQEDSAVYLCASSELAGGAYNEQFFGPGTRLTVL.

This clone was detected only once. V and J are TRBV3-1 (or the pseudogene TRBV3-2) and TRBJ2-5, with 9 bases that match TRBD2. Germline CDR1 is LGHDT and CDR2 is YNNKEL (reference sequence). This CDR3 comprises 14 residues. Trimming removed 4 bases from V and 4 bases from J; junction bases left unmatched: 4. CDR3 protein: CASSLSGRVETQYF. CDR3 coding DNA: TGTGCCAGCAGCCTTAGCGGGAGAGTAGAGACCCAGTACTTC.

This clone came up a few times. The J gene is TRBJ1-5, the V gene TRBV18, with 10 bases lining up with TRBD1. The CDR3 sequence is 17 residues long. From germline, CDR1 is KGHSH and CDR2 LQKENI. Germline trimming cut 1 base from V and 6 bases from J; bases unmatched to any gene: 9. The CDR3, as DNA: TGTGCCAGCTCACCACGCGAAGGACAGGGGGGCGGTCAGCCCCAGCATTTT. It encodes CASSPREGQGGGQPQHF. The full variable domain, with the rest looked up from reference TRBV18 and TRBJ1-5, is NAGVMQNPRHLVRRRGQEARLRCSPMKGHSHVYWYRQLPEEGLKFMVYLQKENIIDESGMPKERFSAEFPKEGPSILRIQQVVRGDSAAYFCASSPREGQGGGQPQHFGDGTRLSIL.

The chain couples TRBV29-1 to TRBJ1-1, with a possible D match to TRBD1 (6 bases). There are 12 residues in the CDR3. CDR1 is SQVTM, CDR2 ANQGSEA, per germline. Trimming cost V 6 bases and J 5 bases, with 13 bases left between them. The CDR3 DNA reads TGCAGCGTCTCACAGGGTCAGACTGAAGCTTTCTTT. Amino acid sequence: CSVSQGQTEAFF. The full variable domain, rest sourced from reference TRBV29-1 and TRBJ1-1, is SAVISQKPSRDICQRGTSLTIQCQVDSQVTMMFWYRQQPGQSLTLIATANQGSEATYESGFVIDKFPISRPNLTFSTLTVSNMSPEDSSIYLCSVSQGQTEAFFGQGTRLTVV.

The CDR3 region has the DNA TGTGCCAGTACCACGGACAGGGGGAACACTGAAGCTTTCTTT. This codes for CASTTDRGNTEAFF. The chain carries TRBV19 and TRBJ1-1; 9 bases match TRBD1. This CDR3 region has 14 residues. CDR1 is LNHDA and CDR2 is SQIVND in the germline V gene (reference sequence). V trimming: 7 bases; J trimming: 1 base; junction bases outside the gene matches: 4.

The chain uses TRBV5-6 and TRBJ2-7; the match to TRBD2 covers 7 bases. Germline trimming cut 4 bases from V and 0 bases from J; bases unmatched to any gene: 4. The germline V gene has CDR1 SGHDT and CDR2 YYEEEE. The CDR3 runs to 14 residues. The CDR3: CASSPLAVSYEQYF. The CDR3 DNA reads as TGTGCCAGCAGCCCCCTAGCGGTCTCCTACGAGCAGTACTTC.

This clone has only one observation. This chain links TRBV6-5 with TRBJ2-6; D gene uncertain. The germline V and J ends were trimmed by 5 bases and 4 bases, with 12 bases remaining between them. The germline V gene has CDR1 MNHEY and CDR2 SVGAGI. The CDR3 spans 15 residues. DNA of the CDR3: TGTGCCAGCAGTCTGAGCCATTCAGGGGCCAACGTCCTGACTTTC. It specifies CASSLSHSGANVLTF.